The clone carrying this TCR beta chain has just one count. This record comes from a study of blood T cell repertoires in COVID-19. Looked up from germline, CDR1 is LNHDA and CDR2 is SQIVND (reference sequence). V lost 11 bases and J lost 2; bases outside the gene matches: 5. The CDR3 extends over 13 amino acids. Clones were sequenced by immunoSEQ multiplex PCR, and TCRdb holds only the in-frame ones, with some missing. This sample yields 100,000 to 150,000 clones, of which roughly 84% are seen a single time; 3% to 4.5% belongs to the top ten. This sequence was found in a woman in her thirties who had recovered from COVID-19. V is TRBV19 and J is TRBJ1-5; 8 bases match TRBD1. Sequencing used PBMCs or T cells enriched from blood (not recorded which). CDR3: CAGSGGRNQPQHF. CDR3 sequence (DNA): TGTGCCGGATCAGGGGGCCGCAATCAGCCCCAGCATTTT.